This entry is about one T cell receptor beta chain. Its cognate antigen is unknown. This entry belongs to a study of T cells after posttransplantation cyclophosphamide. Points from the study as a whole: Donor CD8+ memory clones often dominated recipient blood repertoires at later times. Recipient CMV seropositivity and CMV reactivation strongly tracked TRB clonality. TRB overlap between skin or GI tissue T cells and blood was limited.

V was cut by 2 bases and J by 2 bases, with 13 bases left in between. CDR1 and CDR2 (germline): SGHNT, YYREEE (reference sequence). This CDR3 has 15 residues. Sequencing used immunoSEQ multiplex PCR; TCRdb keeps in-frame clones, though not all of them. This table holds approximately 45,000 clones, roughly 92% found once. The related graft donor's blood sample was taken on the day of bone marrow donation. The chain joins TRBV5-4 to TRBJ1-1, with a tentative D call TRBD1 (6 bases). This TCR was recovered from a woman aged 50 to 65 in good health and a related stem cell transplant donor. Sequencing was performed on PBMCs. CDR3 DNA sequence: TGTGCCAGCAGCTTCATAGGGGGGGGAAACACTGAAGCTTTCTTT. This sequence encodes CASSFIGGGNTEAFF.